A single sample is the source of the 26 T cell receptor beta chains below, sequenced in a study of T cell responses to AZD1222 COVID-19 vaccine. Libraries were prepared by immunoSEQ multiplex PCR; TCRdb keeps only in-frame clonotypes and omits some of them. The sample lists under 200,000 clones, more than 85% occurring once. The sample consisted of peripheral blood, taken on day 0 of AZD1222 vaccination. These TCRs come from an adult in good health.

This chain links TRBV10-2 with TRBJ2-5, with 7 positions matching TRBD2. The ends lost 8 bases at V and 1 base at J; junction bases unmatched: 16. CDR1 is WSHSY, CDR2 SAAADI, per germline. The length of the CDR3 is 17 residues. The CDR3 sequence: CASGGEWGGGVQETQYF. CDR3 in DNA: TGCGCCAGCGGGGGGGAGTGGGGAGGAGGGGTCCAAGAGACCCAGTACTTC.

The chain has TRBV29-1 and TRBJ1-5, with D maybe TRBD1 (6 bases). Germline V gene sequence: CDR1 SQVTM, CDR2 ANQGSEA. V lost 4 bases and J 1 base, leaving 11 bases between the germline ends. The CDR3 is 14 residues long. This CDR3 reads CSVAEGQSNQPQHF. The CDR3 DNA is TGCAGCGTTGCGGAAGGACAGAGCAATCAGCCCCAGCATTTT.

The J gene is TRBJ1-1, the V gene TRBV2; D possibly corresponds to TRBD1 (5 bases). Germline values: CDR1 SNHLY, CDR2 FYNNEI. This CDR3 is 13 amino acids long. Between the trimmed V and J ends, which lost 3 bases and 6 bases, there was a span of 11 bases. DNA for the CDR3: TGTGCCAGCAGTGATGGCAGGGTCGCTGAAGCTTTCTTT. This translates into CASSDGRVAEAFF.

This chain connects TRBV11-3 to TRBJ2-7; TRBD2 matches 8 bases. Germline V gene data show CDR1 as SGHNT and CDR2 as YENEEA. The CDR3 has 16 residues. V shed 0 bases, J shed 2 bases, and the junction held 6 bases outside the gene matches. The CDR3 is CASSLDRLAGAYEQYF. In nucleotides, the CDR3 is TGTGCCAGCAGCTTAGATCGCCTAGCGGGTGCCTACGAGCAGTACTTC.

J is TRBJ1-5 and V is TRBV27, with TRBD1 as a possible D gene (5 bases). With 5 bases removed from V and 7 bases from J, the gap between germline ends came to 15 bases. The CDR3 consists of 14 residues. Germline loops: CDR1 MNHEY, CDR2 SMNVEV (reference sequence). The CDR3 nucleotides read TGTGCCAGCAGTCCACTAGGGGCGGGACAGCCCCAGCATTTT. Residues: CASSPLGAGQPQHF.

The rearrangement uses TRBV27 and TRBJ2-2; tentative D call: TRBD1 (5 bases). V was trimmed by 4 bases and J by 7 bases, leaving 10 bases between them. The CDR3 sequence is 13 residues long. Germline V CDR1 and CDR2: MNHEY, SMNVEV (reference sequence). CDR3 nucleotide sequence: TGTGCCAGCAGTTATAGGGGTGGCGGGGAGCTGTTTTTT. Protein product: CASSYRGGGELFF.

The J gene is TRBJ2-4, the V gene TRBV11-3, with no clear D. The ends were cut back, 2 bases at V and 0 bases at J, with 11 bases in the middle. Germline CDR1 SGHNT, CDR2 YENEEA. CDR3 length: 16 amino acids. CDR3 sequence (DNA): TGTGCCAGCAGCTTACGGGCCAATCTAGCCAAAAACATTCAGTACTTC. It specifies CASSLRANLAKNIQYF.

This chain joins TRBV7-3 and TRBJ2-3; 7 nucleotides line up with TRBD2. V was pared by 4 bases and J by 0 bases, with 4 bases of the junction left unmatched. Germline lookup yields CDR1 SGHTA and CDR2 FQGTGA. This CDR3 has 15 amino acids. CDR3 bases: TGTGCCAGCAGCTCAAGCGGGGTTAGCACAGATACGCAGTATTTT. Its translation: CASSSSGVSTDTQYF.

The V and J genes are TRBV7-4 and TRBJ2-1, with D possibly TRBD1 on 6 matching bases. CDR3 length: 16 residues. Germline V gene sequence: CDR1 SGHVT, CDR2 SQSDAQ. Trimming pared 5 bases from V and 0 bases from J, leaving 14 bases between. The CDR3 here is CASSPSGRGSYNEQFF. The CDR3 DNA follows: TGTGCCAGCAGCCCGTCGGGCAGGGGCTCCTACAATGAGCAGTTCTTC.

V gene TRBV11-3 combines with J gene TRBJ2-7; a possible D gene is TRBD2 (5 bases). V lost 1 base to trimming and J lost 5 bases, with 15 bases between them. The CDR3 runs to 15 residues. Germline V gene lookup returns CDR1 SGHNT and CDR2 YENEEA. DNA for the CDR3: TGTGCCAGCAGCTTAGGGGTCAGCGGCACTAACGAGCAGTACTTC. Protein sequence: CASSLGVSGTNEQYF. The full variable domain, with the rest looked up from reference TRBV11-3 and TRBJ2-7, is EAGVVQSPRYKIIEKKQPVAFWCNPISGHNTLYWYLQNLGQGPELLIRYENEEAVDDSQLPKDRFSAERLKGVDSTLKIQPAELGDSAVYLCASSLGVSGTNEQYFGPGTRLTVT.

This sequence joins TRBV7-2 and TRBJ2-3, with TRBD2 matching over 7 bases. Losses at the gene ends were 2 bases for V and 2 bases for J; bases not matched to a gene: 1. The length of the CDR3 is 14 residues. Germline assignment: CDR1 SGHTA and CDR2 FQGNSA. CDR3 sequence: CASSLLADTDTQYF. CDR3 bases: TGTGCCAGCAGCTTACTAGCGGACACAGATACGCAGTATTTT.

The chain combines TRBV28 with TRBJ2-2; D may be TRBD1 (5 bases). Germline-derived CDR1 and CDR2 are MDHEN and SYDVKM. The CDR3 is 15 residues long. V was trimmed by 8 bases and J by 2 bases, leaving 15 bases between them. CDR3 amino acids: CASQPSRGNTGELFF. DNA for the CDR3: TGTGCCAGCCAGCCTAGTAGGGGCAACACCGGGGAGCTGTTTTTT.

CDR3 nucleotides: TGTGCCAGCAGTTTCACTAGCGTGAATGAGCAGTTCTTC. Protein sequence: CASSFTSVNEQFF. The V and J genes are TRBV6-2 or TRBV6-3 and TRBJ2-1, with 7 bases that match TRBD2. The CDR3 runs to 13 residues. V shed 4 bases, J shed 7 bases, and the junction held 4 bases outside the gene matches. Germline assignment: CDR1 MNHEY and CDR2 SVGEGT.

The chain couples TRBV6-1 to TRBJ1-5, with D unresolved. Looked up from germline, CDR1 is MNHNS and CDR2 is SASEGT. The length of the CDR3 is 13 residues. The V and J ends lost 4 bases and 5 bases respectively, with 9 bases between them. Here the CDR3 reads CASSGSLDQPQHF. The CDR3 nucleotides read TGTGCCAGCAGTGGATCTTTGGATCAGCCCCAGCATTTT.

This chain connects TRBV7-6 to TRBJ2-7; perhaps TRBD1 as D (6 bases). Trimming took 2 bases from V and 2 from J, leaving 10 bases between them. The CDR3 loop spans 14 amino acids. Germline V gives CDR1 SGHVS, CDR2 FNYEAQ. CDR3 amino acids: CASSLLGQAYEQYF. The CDR3 DNA is TGTGCCAGCAGCTTATTGGGACAAGCCTACGAGCAGTACTTC.

The rearrangement joins TRBV10-1 to TRBJ2-3, with 12 positions matching TRBD2. The length of the CDR3 is 17 residues. From germline, CDR1 is WNHNN and CDR2 SYGVQD (reference sequence). The J segment lost 4 bases and the V segment lost 1 base, leaving 6 bases of the junction unmatched. The CDR3 reads CASSELLAGGPPDTQYF. CDR3 sequence (DNA): TGCGCCAGCAGTGAGTTGCTAGCGGGAGGGCCCCCAGATACGCAGTATTTT.

The chain joins TRBV10-3 to TRBJ2-7; 10 bases line up with TRBD1. The length of the CDR3 is 15 residues. V dropped 0 bases and J dropped 4; count of bases not matched to a gene: 3. The germline CDR1 and CDR2 sequences are ENHRY and SYGVKD. The CDR3 loop reads CAISESRDRGYEQYF. CDR3 coding DNA: TGTGCCATCAGTGAGTCAAGGGACAGGGGATACGAGCAGTACTTC.

CDR3 in amino acids: CAWKAQGPRIGYTF. The CDR3 coding sequence is TGTGCCTGGAAAGCACAGGGGCCGCGGATAGGCTACACCTTC. The rearrangement links TRBV30 to TRBJ1-2; 7 bases fit TRBD1. The CDR3 is 14 residues long. Germline V gene lookup returns CDR1 GTSNPN and CDR2 SVGIG (reference sequence). The V and J ends lost 4 bases and 8 bases, in that order; junction bases with no gene match: 13.

This clone was counted a few times. The chain employs TRBV11-2 and TRBJ2-7; D unclear. Trimming cost V 4 bases and J 7 bases, with 23 bases left between them. This CDR3 has 16 amino acids. Germline CDR1 is SGHAT and CDR2 is FQNNGV. The CDR3 DNA reads TGTGCCAGCAGCTCCGCCCCCAATCTTGGGATCTGGGAGCAGTACTTC. This sequence encodes CASSSAPNLGIWEQYF.

This chain connects TRBV24-1 to TRBJ2-3; tentative D call: TRBD1 (5 bases). From germline, CDR1 is KGHDR and CDR2 SFDVKD. Trimming shortened V by 5 bases and J by 0 bases, and 11 bases separated the two germline ends. The CDR3 covers 15 residues. CDR3 nucleotides: TGTGCCACCAGTGCTAGGGGTGCTAGCACAGATACGCAGTATTTT. This gives the protein CATSARGASTDTQYF.

For the CDR3, the DNA is TGCGCCAGCAGCCAGGCAGAGACAGTAAGGACAGATACGCAGTATTTT. As protein: CASSQAETVRTDTQYF. This rearrangement joins TRBV4-1 to TRBJ2-3, with D possibly matching TRBD1 (5 bases). The CDR3 length is 16 residues. Germline CDR1 MGHRA, CDR2 YSYEKL. The ends were cut back, 3 bases at V and 3 bases at J, with 16 bases in the middle.

CDR3 DNA: TGTGCCAGCAGTTCCAGGGGATCTTATGAAAAACTGTTTTTT. Translation: CASSSRGSYEKLFF. This chain connects TRBV6-5 to TRBJ1-4, with D perhaps TRBD1 (6 bases). The CDR3 covers 14 residues. Trimming pared 4 bases from V and 6 bases from J, leaving 12 bases between. Per the germline V gene, CDR1 is MNHEY and CDR2 is SVGAGI.

The chain uses TRBV7-2 and TRBJ1-5, with D unresolved. The CDR3 contains 13 residues. Germline assignment: CDR1 SGHTA and CDR2 FQGNSA. Trimming shortened V by 5 bases and J by 1 base, and 6 bases separated the two germline ends. CDR3 in DNA: TGTGCCAGCAGCCCGCAGAGCAATCAGCCCCAGCATTTT. Protein: CASSPQSNQPQHF.

The chain combines TRBV7-2 with TRBJ2-7; D remains unclear. The length of the CDR3 is 13 residues. V lost 4 bases, J lost 2 bases, and 9 bases lay in between. Germline CDR1 and CDR2: SGHTA and FQGNSA. The CDR3 nucleotides read TGTGCCAGCAGCTCGTTTCGGGCCTACGAGCAGTACTTC. Translating gives CASSSFRAYEQYF.

The J gene is TRBJ1-5, the V gene TRBV5-1; TRBD1 matches 9 bases. The germline V gene encodes CDR1 SGHRS and CDR2 YFSETQ. CDR3 length equals 14 residues. V trimming: 3 bases; J trimming: 7 bases; junction bases outside the gene matches: 5. The CDR3 DNA reads TGCGCCAGCAGCTGGGGACAGGGAGGGCAGCCCCAGCATTTT. Its translation is CASSWGQGGQPQHF.

This chain uses TRBV5-1 with TRBJ2-7; D possibly matches TRBD1 or TRBD2 (5 bases each). CDR1 is SGHRS, CDR2 YFSETQ, per germline. V was cut by 0 bases and J by 2 bases, with 9 bases left in between. The CDR3 length is 14 residues. DNA for the CDR3: TGCGCCAGCAGCTTGGTTGGGACCCCCTACGAGCAGTACTTC. Translating gives CASSLVGTPYEQYF. The full variable domain, completed using reference TRBV5-1 and TRBJ2-7, is KAGVTQTPRYLIKTRGQQVTLSCSPISGHRSVSWYQQTPGQGLQFLFEYFSETQRNKGNFPGRFSGRQFSNSRSEMNVSTLELGDSALYLCASSLVGTPYEQYFGPGTRLTVT.